The entry below describes one T cell receptor (beta chain). The CDR3 is 15 amino acids. In germline, CDR1 is SGHDN, CDR2 FVKESK. The V gene lost 2 bases and the J gene lost 0 bases, with 8 bases spanning the gap. TCR beta CDR3 region amplification was performed from RNA transcripts. RT-PCR in the first round (using the HTBI primer set) targeted the TCR CDR3. TCRdb re-analysed the multiplex PCR reads in MiXCR, keeping a single row per CDR3 protein. Of about half a million distinct CDR3 sequences in the sample, roughly 22% were seen once. The data were obtained in a study of T cells in Graves' hyperthyroidism and ophthalmopathy. An approximately 10 ml volume of fresh peripheral blood provided the PBMCs.

This sequence was found in a woman between 70 and 85 years old with Graves' ophthalmopathy. The sequencing input was blood. The rearrangement uses TRBV14 and TRBJ2-1; tentatively, D is TRBD2 (5 bases). As DNA, the CDR3 is TGTGCCAGCAGCCAAAGAGCGGTCTCCTACAATGAGCAGTTCTTC. Translation: CASSQRAVSYNEQFF.